This T cell receptor (beta chain) was identified during a study of T cells after posttransplantation cyclophosphamide. Assay used: immunoSEQ multiplex PCR; TCRdb lists only in-frame clones, some missing. The table shows roughly 9,900 clones, with roughly 90% occurring only once. Study-wide findings and caveats: TRB clonality was highly associated with recipient CMV seropositivity and reactivation. Donor CD8+ memory clones often dominated recipient blood repertoires at later times. Tissue-infiltrating T cells from skin or gut overlapped little with blood T cells.

Concerning this clone itself: The target antigen is unknown.

Controls had myeloablative marrow grafts with methotrexate and calcineurin inhibitor, sampled at 1 year. V gave up 2 bases and J gave up 5 bases; unmatched junction bases: 9. CDR1 is LGHNA and CDR2 is YNFKEQ in the germline V gene. There are 15 residues in the CDR3. The sample was PBMCs, taken after an allogeneic stem cell transplant with a calcineurin inhibitor and methotrexate. The origin of this receptor is a male patient in his thirties who received an allogeneic stem cell transplant from an unrelated donor, was CMV-positive, and had no GVHD. Some T cells may be graft donor cells. The chain joins TRBV4-2 to TRBJ2-7, with 7 bases matching TRBD1. The CDR3 is CASSQRTGSWDEQYF. CDR3 in DNA: TGTGCCAGCAGCCAAAGGACAGGTTCATGGGACGAGCAGTACTTC.